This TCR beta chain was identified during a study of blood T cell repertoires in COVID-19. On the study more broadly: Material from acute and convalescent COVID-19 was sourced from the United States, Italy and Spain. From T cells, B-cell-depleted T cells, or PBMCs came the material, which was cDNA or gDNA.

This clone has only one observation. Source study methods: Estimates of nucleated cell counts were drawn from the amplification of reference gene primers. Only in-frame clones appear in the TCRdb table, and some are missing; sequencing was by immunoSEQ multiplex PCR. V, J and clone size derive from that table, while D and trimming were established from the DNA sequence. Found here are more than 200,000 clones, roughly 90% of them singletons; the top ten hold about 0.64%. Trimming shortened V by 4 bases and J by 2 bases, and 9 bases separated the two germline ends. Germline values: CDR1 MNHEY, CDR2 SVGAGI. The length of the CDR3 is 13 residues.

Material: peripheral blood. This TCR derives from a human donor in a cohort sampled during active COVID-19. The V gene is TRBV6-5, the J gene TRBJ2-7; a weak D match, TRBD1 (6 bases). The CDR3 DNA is TGTGCCAGCAGTTTGGGACATCCCTACGAGCAGTACTTC. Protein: CASSLGHPYEQYF.